This T cell receptor (beta chain) stems from a study of T cells in Graves' hyperthyroidism and ophthalmopathy. Between the trimmed V and J ends, which lost 2 bases and 4 bases, there was a span of 8 bases. In germline, CDR1 is LGHNA, CDR2 YSLEER. The CDR3 has 13 amino acids. The investigators amplified TCR beta CDR3 regions from RNA transcripts. TCR CDR3 underwent first-round RT-PCR with the HTBI primer set. TCRdb independently ran MiXCR on the multiplex PCR reads; one entry per CDR3 protein. The sample shows 300,000 to 450,000 distinct CDR3 sequences, about 13% of them seen only once. The study, taken as a whole, reports: The authors' 13 V-J model separated ophthalmopathy from stable hyperthyroidism.

On this clonotype itself: Its antigen is not known.

The chain recombines TRBV4-3 with TRBJ1-2, with D unclear. The sequence was collected from a young woman with Graves' hyperthyroidism. The sequenced material came from blood. CDR3 residues: CASSQSVGYGYTF. The CDR3, as DNA: TGCGCCAGCAGCCAATCAGTTGGCTATGGCTACACCTTC.